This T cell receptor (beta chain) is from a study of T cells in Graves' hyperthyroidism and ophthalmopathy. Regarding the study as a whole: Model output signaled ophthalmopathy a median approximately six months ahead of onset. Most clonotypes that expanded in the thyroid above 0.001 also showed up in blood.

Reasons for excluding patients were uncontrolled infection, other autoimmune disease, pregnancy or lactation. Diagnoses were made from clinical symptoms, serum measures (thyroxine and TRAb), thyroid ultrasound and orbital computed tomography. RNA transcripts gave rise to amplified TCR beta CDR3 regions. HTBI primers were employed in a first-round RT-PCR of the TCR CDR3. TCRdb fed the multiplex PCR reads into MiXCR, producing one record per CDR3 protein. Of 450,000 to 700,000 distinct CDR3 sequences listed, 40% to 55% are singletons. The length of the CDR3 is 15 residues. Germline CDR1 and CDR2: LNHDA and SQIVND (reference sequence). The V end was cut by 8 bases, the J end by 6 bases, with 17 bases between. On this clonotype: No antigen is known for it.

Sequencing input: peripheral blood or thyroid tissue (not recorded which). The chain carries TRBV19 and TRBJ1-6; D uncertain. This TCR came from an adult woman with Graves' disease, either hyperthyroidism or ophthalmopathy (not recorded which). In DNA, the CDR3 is TGTGCCAGTGGCACCGGCAGCTGGACTAATTCACCCCTCCACTTT. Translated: CASGTGSWTNSPLHF. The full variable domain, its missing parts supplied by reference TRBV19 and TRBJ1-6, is DGGITQSPKYLFRKEGQNVTLSCEQNLNHDAMYWYRQDPGQGLRLIYYSQIVNDFQKGDIAEGYSVSREKKESFPLTVTSAQKNPTAFYLCASGTGSWTNSPLHFGNGTRLTVT.